This T cell receptor beta chain was observed in a study of blood T cell repertoires in COVID-19. As for the study in general: There were acute and convalescent COVID-19 samples, and they came from the United States, Italy and Spain. PBMCs, B-cell-depleted T cells, or T cells were the source of the cDNA or gDNA that made up the material.

The CDR3 is 17 amino acids. Germline trimming cut 5 bases from V and 2 bases from J; bases unmatched to any gene: 8. From germline, CDR1 is MGHRA and CDR2 YSYEKL. In the source study's methods: The assay estimated nucleated cells by amplifying reference gene primers. Some clones are missing from TCRdb's copy, which holds only in-frame ones; the method was immunoSEQ multiplex PCR. The DNA gave D and trimming, while V, J and clone size come from that table. The sample has 200,000 to 250,000 clones, over 75% seen once. The receptor comes from an elderly man with acute or convalescent COVID-19. V and J are TRBV4-1 and TRBJ2-3, with 12 bases fitting TRBD2. The sample was peripheral blood. The CDR3, as DNA: TGCGCCAGCAGCTACCGGACTAGCGGGGCTACCACAGATACGCAGTATTTT. Translation gives CASSYRTSGATTDTQYF.